The next 25 T cell receptor beta chains were all read from a single sample in a study of T cells in localized non-small cell lung cancer. Method: immunoSEQ multiplex PCR; TCRdb's copy keeps in-frame clones and lacks some. Of some 1,400 clones in the sample, 28% are singletons; the top ten hold over 13%. The specimen was normal lung tissue next to the tumor, collected before any cancer treatment. These receptors originate from a man between 40 and 69 years old with stage III squamous cell lung carcinoma.

This clone has more than one count but fewer than ten. The J gene is TRBJ1-1, the V gene TRBV11-3; TRBD1 might be the D (5 bases). The CDR3 spans 14 residues. Per the germline V gene, CDR1 is SGHNT and CDR2 is YENEEA. Trimming removed 0 bases at V and 4 bases at J, with 9 bases between. This CDR3 reads CASSLDQGITEAFF. In DNA form, the CDR3 reads TGTGCCAGCAGCTTAGACCAGGGAATCACTGAAGCTTTCTTT.

This chain links TRBV6-8 with TRBJ2-3, with 9 bases identical to TRBD1. Per the germline V gene, CDR1 is MNHGY and CDR2 is SAAAGT. The CDR3 sequence is 14 residues long. V was clipped by 6 bases and J by 5 bases; unmatched bases: 6. CDR3 sequence: CASSLRDREDTQYF. In DNA, the CDR3 is TGTGCCAGCAGCCTCCGGGACAGGGAAGATACGCAGTATTTT.

This clone was seen only a few times. The chain employs TRBV11-3 and TRBJ2-5, with 13 bases that match TRBD2. CDR1 and CDR2 from the germline V gene are SGHNT and YENEEA. This CDR3 is built from 15 residues. V was pared by 3 bases and J by 6 bases, with 4 bases of the junction left unmatched. CDR3: CASSLAGTSGKTQYF. The CDR3 coding sequence is TGTGCCAGCAGCTTGGCCGGGACTAGCGGGAAGACCCAGTACTTC.

This clone was picked up a small number of times. V usage is TRBV6-7 and J usage is TRBJ2-1; D is unclear. TRBV6-7 is an ORF for which the function is uncertain. V was trimmed by 7 bases and J by 5 bases, leaving 12 bases between them. This CDR3 is 13 amino acids long. The CDR3 bases are TGTGCCAGCACCTCCGGGCCTAACAATGAGCAGTTCTTC. Translated, it gives CASTSGPNNEQFF.

As regards this clone: One end of the junction does not line up with germline, which may come from a read error. The rearrangement joins TRBV6-8 to TRBJ2-7; 9 positions match TRBD2. The CDR3 has 14 residues. Germline CDR1 is MNHGY and CDR2 is SAAAGT. CDR3 residues: CAISAGGGLDEQYF. CDR3 bases: TGTGCCATCAGTGCGGGAGGGGGCTTGGACGAGCAGTACTTC.

By its share, this clone is medium-sized. The V gene is TRBV11-3, the J gene TRBJ1-4; 9 nucleotides line up with TRBD1. The CDR3 extends over 14 amino acids. V lost 5 bases and J lost 10; bases outside the gene matches: 8. Germline V gene data show CDR1 as SGHNT and CDR2 as YENEEA. DNA of the CDR3: TGTGCCAGCAGCGGGGGGACAGGGATAGGAAAACTGTTTTTT. Encoded protein: CASSGGTGIGKLFF.

The chain couples TRBV9 to TRBJ2-3, with TRBD2 identical over 9 bases. The CDR3 consists of 15 residues. Germline CDR1 and CDR2: SGDLS and YYNGEE. Trimming cost V 0 bases and J 13 bases; bases outside gene matches: 12. The CDR3 loop reads CASSVDGSGGRQEYF. CDR3 nucleotides: TGTGCCAGCAGCGTAGATGGTAGCGGGGGACGACAGGAGTATTTT. Drawing the rest from reference TRBV9 and TRBJ2-3, the complete variable domain is DSGVTQTPKHLITATGQRVTLRCSPRSGDLSVYWYQQSLDQGLQFLIQYYNGEERAKGNILERFSAQQFPDLHSELNLSSLELGDSALYFCASSVDGSGGRQEYFGPGTRLTVL.

This chain joins TRBV4-1 and TRBJ1-1; the D is unclear. V was clipped by 2 bases and J by 3 bases, with 13 bases between them. CDR1 is MGHRA, CDR2 YSYEKL, per germline. The CDR3 has 15 amino acids. This chain's CDR3 is CASSQPIMGYTEAFF. The CDR3, as DNA: TGCGCCAGCAGCCAACCCATTATGGGGTACACTGAAGCTTTCTTT.

This clone counts as medium-sized. CDR3 DNA sequence: TGTGCCAGCACCCTAACCGGTGGGGGGGCCGGAGATACGCAGTATTTT. Residues: CASTLTGGGAGDTQYF. This chain links TRBV11-3 with TRBJ2-3, with D possibly being TRBD2 (7 bases). CDR3 length: 16 residues. Germline values: CDR1 SGHNT, CDR2 YENEEA. V was pared by 7 bases and J by 5 bases, with 22 bases between.

Sample share makes this clone medium-sized. The V gene is TRBV6-8, the J gene TRBJ1-2; 7 bases fit TRBD1. CDR3 size: 15 residues. Germline V CDR1 and CDR2: MNHGY, SAAAGT. V lost 4 bases, J lost 0 bases, and 5 bases stayed unmatched. DNA for the CDR3: TGTGCCAGCAGTTCTCAGGGGGGACCTAACTATGGCTACACCTTC. Its translation: CASSSQGGPNYGYTF.

The chain is built from TRBV23-1 and TRBJ1-5; D is ambiguous. TRBV23-1 is an open reading frame, and its role is uncertain. The CDR3 extends over 15 amino acids. V was pared by 6 bases and J by 3 bases, with 15 bases between. The CDR3 spells CASSQDWGYNQPQHF. The CDR3 nucleotides read TGCGCCAGCAGCCAAGATTGGGGATACAATCAGCCCCAGCATTTT.

J is TRBJ1-1 and V is TRBV19; D ambiguous. Trimming pared 3 bases from V and 4 bases from J, leaving 15 bases between. The V gene's germline CDR1 is LNHDA and CDR2 SQIVND (reference sequence). There are 15 residues in the CDR3. This CDR3 is CASSIPGQEITEAFF. The CDR3, as DNA: TGTGCCAGTAGTATCCCCGGGCAGGAGATCACTGAAGCTTTCTTT.

In its sample, this clone was seen a few times. The chain carries TRBV11-3 and TRBJ2-1, with D possibly matching TRBD2 (5 bases). This CDR3 has 17 amino acids. Trimming cost V 5 bases and J 7 bases, with 24 bases left between them. Looked up from germline, CDR1 is SGHNT and CDR2 is YENEEA. The CDR3 loop is CASSPRHGILQNNEQFF. In nucleotides, the CDR3 is TGTGCCAGCAGCCCGCGCCACGGGATTCTCCAGAATAATGAGCAGTTCTTC.

V is TRBV6-8 and J is TRBJ1-2, with a weak D call TRBD1 (5 bases). CDR3 length equals 14 residues. V shed 2 bases and J shed 7 bases, with 14 bases lying between them. Germline loops: CDR1 MNHGY, CDR2 SAAAGT. CDR3 DNA sequence: TGTGCCAGCAGTTACGCCGCAGGGCGAGGTGGCTACACCTTC. Translating it yields CASSYAAGRGGYTF.

This clone was picked up one time. This chain joins TRBV19 and TRBJ1-5; weak D call: TRBD1 (5 bases). CDR1 and CDR2 (germline): LNHDA, SQIVND (reference sequence). The V end was cut by 7 bases, the J end by 0 bases, with 19 bases between. The CDR3 loop spans 17 amino acids. The CDR3 region has the DNA TGTGCCAGTAACAGAACCCCAGGGAAATATAGCAATCAGCCCCAGCATTTT. Translation: CASNRTPGKYSNQPQHF. Using reference TRBV19 and TRBJ1-5 for the parts outside the CDR3, the full variable domain is DGGITQSPKYLFRKEGQNVTLSCEQNLNHDAMYWYRQDPGQGLRLIYYSQIVNDFQKGDIAEGYSVSREKKESFPLTVTSAQKNPTAFYLCASNRTPGKYSNQPQHFGDGTRLSIL.

There are a few counts of this clone. The V gene is TRBV18, the J gene TRBJ1-1; D unclear. Germline V CDR1 and CDR2: KGHSH, LQKENI. This CDR3 has 13 residues. The ends were cut back, 4 bases at V and 2 bases at J, with 8 bases in the middle. The CDR3 sequence is CASSLRANTEAFF. Here the CDR3 DNA reads TGTGCCAGCTCACTCAGAGCAAACACTGAAGCTTTCTTT.

V usage is TRBV9 and J usage is TRBJ1-3; 7 positions agree with TRBD1. Germline V CDR1 and CDR2: SGDLS, YYNGEE. After removal of 0 bases from V and 0 bases from J, the junction contained 3 bases not matched to a gene. This CDR3 is built from 16 residues. CDR3 in DNA: TGTGCCAGCAGCGTAGGGGGACAGAGCTCTGGAAACACCATATATTTT. Amino acid sequence: CASSVGGQSSGNTIYF.

This rearrangement joins TRBV14 to TRBJ2-2, with D perhaps TRBD1 (6 bases). The CDR3 totals 14 residues. The ends were cut back, 4 bases at V and 6 bases at J, with 12 bases in the middle. Germline assignment: CDR1 SGHDN and CDR2 FVKESK. The DNA of the CDR3 is TGTGCCAGCAGCCGCTACAGGGTCGCCGGGGAGCTGTTTTTT. It specifies CASSRYRVAGELFF.

This clone was counted between two and nine times. The junction does not match germline at one end; this may be a read error. The chain employs TRBV6-8 and TRBJ1-4; tentative D call: TRBD1 (5 bases). CDR3 size: 14 residues. The germline CDR1 and CDR2 sequences are MNHGY and SAAAGT. The CDR3 loop reads CAISPDGTNEKLFF. Here the CDR3 DNA reads TGTGCCATCAGTCCGGACGGGACGAATGAAAAACTGTTTTTT.

The chain is built from TRBV11-3 and TRBJ2-3, with 10 bases lining up with TRBD2. Germline CDR1 is SGHNT and CDR2 is YENEEA. The V and J ends lost 5 bases and 6 bases, in that order; junction bases with no gene match: 11. The length of the CDR3 is 16 residues. CDR3: CASSQASGGAVDTQYF. The CDR3 DNA follows: TGTGCCAGCAGCCAAGCAAGCGGGGGGGCTGTTGATACGCAGTATTTT.

This clone has a handful of counts. This rearrangement joins TRBV30 to TRBJ1-1; the D is unclear. The V and J ends lost 0 bases and 1 base respectively, with 6 bases between them. The CDR3 loop spans 13 amino acids. Germline values: CDR1 GTSNPN, CDR2 SVGIG (reference sequence). The CDR3 DNA reads TGTGCCTGGAGTGTAACCGAGAACACTGAAGCTTTCTTT. Its protein product is CAWSVTENTEAFF. The variable domain in full, completed from reference TRBV30 and TRBJ1-1, reads SQTIHQWPATLVQPVGSPLSLECTVEGTSNPNLYWYRQAAGRGLQLLFYSVGIGQISSEVPQNLSASRPQDRQFILSSKKLLLSDSGFYLCAWSVTENTEAFFGQGTRLTVV.

This clone has more than one count but fewer than ten. V and J are TRBV9 and TRBJ1-1; D is undetermined. Trimming stripped 4 bases from V and 0 bases from J, with 7 bases between. Germline CDR1 is SGDLS and CDR2 is YYNGEE. This CDR3 is built from 13 residues. The CDR3 loop is CASSPLMNTEAFF. The CDR3 DNA reads TGTGCCAGCAGCCCGTTGATGAACACTGAAGCTTTCTTT.

J is TRBJ1-5 and V is TRBV6-7; 8 bases are shared with TRBD1. TRBV6-7 is an open reading frame, and its role is uncertain. The CDR3 is 13 residues long. Unmatched junction bases numbered 4, after V lost 7 bases and J lost 5 bases. The chain's CDR3 is CASKGQAYQPQHF. The DNA for the CDR3 is TGTGCCAGCAAGGGACAGGCTTATCAGCCCCAGCATTTT.

The chain recombines TRBV29-1 with TRBJ1-4; TRBD1 aligns across 9 bases. V was clipped by 7 bases and J by 6 bases; unmatched bases: 6. The CDR3 has 13 amino acids. CDR1 and CDR2 from the germline V gene are SQVTM and ANQGSEA. CDR3 protein: CSATGTGYEKLFF. DNA for the CDR3: TGCAGCGCTACCGGGACAGGGTATGAAAAACTGTTTTTT.

The chain joins TRBV9 to TRBJ2-7, with D uncertain. Looked up from germline, CDR1 is SGDLS and CDR2 is YYNGEE. V dropped 5 bases and J dropped 2 bases, with 14 bases sitting between them. The length of the CDR3 is 14 residues. This chain's CDR3 is CASSGTGSTYEQYF. Here the CDR3 DNA reads TGTGCCAGCAGTGGTACCGGGTCGACCTACGAGCAGTACTTC. The entire variable domain, with the rest obtained from reference TRBV9 and TRBJ2-7, is as follows: DSGVTQTPKHLITATGQRVTLRCSPRSGDLSVYWYQQSLDQGLQFLIQYYNGEERAKGNILERFSAQQFPDLHSELNLSSLELGDSALYFCASSGTGSTYEQYFGPGTRLTVT.